This T cell receptor (beta chain) was observed in a study of blood T cell repertoires in COVID-19. The V end lost 4 bases, the J end lost 1 base, and 15 bases lay between the germline ends. The CDR3 spans 16 residues. Germline V gene sequence: CDR1 SGHNT, CDR2 YYREEE (reference sequence). Clones were sequenced by immunoSEQ multiplex PCR, and TCRdb holds only the in-frame ones, with some missing. The sample yields 200,000 to 300,000 clones, 80% to 90% seen once. The chain combines TRBV5-4 with TRBJ1-3; perhaps TRBD1 as D (6 bases). The sequence was obtained from a woman in her thirties or forties with acute or convalescent COVID-19. Sample: peripheral blood. CDR3 DNA sequence: TGTGCCAGCAGCCCGCGGGGGCCGGGGTCTGGAAACACCATATATTTT. It encodes CASSPRGPGSGNTIYF.